This T cell receptor beta chain appears in the sequencing data of a study of blood T cell repertoires in COVID-19. Study information: Sources were T cells, B-cell-depleted T cells, or PBMCs; the material itself was cDNA or gDNA.

The study recruited people aged about 18 to 95 years across under 25 US areas. In assigning cohorts, the study relied on participant-reported clinical history. Between the trimmed V and J ends, which lost 3 bases and 5 bases, there was a span of 15 bases. CDR1 SGDLS and CDR2 YYNGEE come from the germline V gene. The CDR3 consists of 15 residues. The table came from immunoSEQ multiplex PCR; TCRdb's copy has only in-frame clones and leaves some out. Here the sample spans roughly 190,000 clones, approximately 85% being singletons. The sequencing sample was made of PBMCs or T cells enriched from blood (not recorded which). This clonotype was sampled from a man aged 35-49 years who had recovered from COVID-19. This sequence joins TRBV9 and TRBJ1-3; tentative D call: TRBD1 (5 bases). DNA for the CDR3: TGTGCCAGCAGCGAGGGGTTGTCCGAGAGAAACACCATATATTTT. It is translated as CASSEGLSERNTIYF.